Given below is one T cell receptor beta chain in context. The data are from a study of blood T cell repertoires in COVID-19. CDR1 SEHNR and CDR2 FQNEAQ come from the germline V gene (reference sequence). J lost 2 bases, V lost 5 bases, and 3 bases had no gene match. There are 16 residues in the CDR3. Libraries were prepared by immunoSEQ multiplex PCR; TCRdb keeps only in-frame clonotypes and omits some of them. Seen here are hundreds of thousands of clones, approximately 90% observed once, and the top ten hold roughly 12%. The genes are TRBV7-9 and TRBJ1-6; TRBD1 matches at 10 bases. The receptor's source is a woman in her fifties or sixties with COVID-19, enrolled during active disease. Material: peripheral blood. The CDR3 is CASSDGQGAYNSPLHF. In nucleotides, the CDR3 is TGTGCCAGCAGCGATGGACAGGGGGCCTATAATTCACCCCTCCACTTT.